Reported below is one T cell receptor (beta chain). Doses given second, at about 4 or about 12 weeks, were pooled. This CDR3 spans 16 amino acids. Per germline, CDR1 MGHRA and CDR2 YSYEKL. V trimming: 1 base; J trimming: 0 bases; junction bases outside the gene matches: 5. This entry belongs to a study of T cell responses to AZD1222 COVID-19 vaccine. The data were produced by immunoSEQ multiplex PCR, yet TCRdb's version contains in-frame clones alone and is incomplete. Found here are 150,000 to 200,000 clones, roughly 94% of them singletons; the top ten hold approximately 1.3%. The chain employs TRBV4-1 and TRBJ1-1, with 7 bases that match TRBD1. The sample consisted of peripheral blood, taken 28 days after the second AZD1222 dose. The clonotype was recovered from an adult who received the AZD1222 COVID-19 vaccine. The CDR3 is CASSQGEGGLNTEAFF. The CDR3 DNA follows: TGCGCCAGCAGCCAAGGTGAAGGGGGCTTGAACACTGAAGCTTTCTTT.